The sequence of this T cell receptor (beta chain) was determined in a study of CD8+CD57+ T cells in acquired aplastic anemia. About the study: Sorted cells (CD4+ and CD8+) yielded DNA amounts that averaged about 3.4 ug.

Sequencing involved patients with CD8+CD57+ cell expansion previously shown by flow cytometry. The cohort consisted entirely of patients having severe acquired aplastic anemia. Study outcomes and limitations: Almost 30 CD8+ CDR3 sequences occurred in both the patients and the controls. Patient and control CD8+ Simpson's diversity was not significantly different.

TCR beta VDJ and CDR3 profiles were obtained from a genomic DNA template. TCRdb re-analysed the reads in MiXCR, keeping a single row per CDR3 protein. The sample includes 150,000 or so distinct CDR3 sequences, roughly 48% of them seen just once. About this clonotype itself: Its antigen is currently unknown.

Sequencing was performed on sorted CD4+, CD8+, or CD8+CD57+ T cells (not recorded which) from PBMCs. The receptor's source is a human donor with aplastic anemia.

CDR3 amino acids: CAISGPGQGFTDTQYF. CDR3 DNA: TGTGCCATCAGTGGACCGGGACAGGGTTTCACAGATACGCAGTATTTT. This sequence joins TRBV10-3 and TRBJ2-3; 9 nucleotides align to TRBD1. Germline V gene sequence: CDR1 ENHRY, CDR2 SYGVKD. With 4 bases clipped from V and 2 bases from J, the junction kept 7 bases outside the gene matches. The CDR3 contains 16 residues.